The present entry profiles one T cell receptor beta chain with its context. The record originates from a study of blood T cells in healthy people across ages. Trimming at V came to 8 bases and at J to 7 bases, leaving 14 bases not matched to a gene. The germline V gene encodes CDR1 SGHTA and CDR2 FQGNSA. The CDR3 runs 15 residues. For the second PCR, which ran for about 6 to 11 cycles, a sample-barcoded 5' primer and a J-beta primer mix were used. A single record per CDR3 protein comes from TCRdb applying MiXCR to the 5' RACE reads. The sample contains hundreds of thousands of distinct CDR3 sequences, 40% to 50% of which appear only once.

The TCR originated in an elderly man in good health. This chain joins TRBV7-2 and TRBJ2-3, with 8 bases lining up with TRBD2. Material for sequencing was blood. CDR3 sequence reads: CASELRGVDPNTQYF. Here the CDR3 DNA reads TGTGCCAGCGAGTTGCGGGGGGTTGACCCTAATACGCAGTATTTT.